This T cell receptor (beta chain) is drawn from a study of T cells after yellow fever vaccination. Findings of the study overall: CD4 and CD8 compartments shared a small share of clonotypes, likely from convergent recombination.

This clonotype is medium-sized in the sample. Per the germline V gene, CDR1 is MGHRA and CDR2 is YSYEKL. Trimming took 4 bases from V and 8 from J, leaving 21 bases between them. The CDR3 is 17 residues long. The study made its TCR cDNA through 5'RACE template switching. That step introduced a universal primer site along with UMIs. TCRdb used MiXCR to reprocess the 5' RACE reads, holding one entry per CDR3 protein. There are 10,000 to 11,000 distinct CDR3 sequences in the sample; 4% to 5.5% occur only once, and approximately 1.5% lies in the top ten. Here the sequenced sample was PBMCs, either bulk or a sorted T-cell subset (CD4+, CD8+, memory, or dextramer-sorted; not recorded which), taken around 14 days after the first yellow fever vaccination. This clonotype was sampled from a man younger than 35 who received the YFV17D yellow fever vaccine. V is TRBV4-1 and J is TRBJ1-6; D might be TRBD1 (6 bases). The CDR3 spells CASSPFLGTGSYSPLHF. CDR3 DNA sequence: TGCGCCAGCAGCCCCTTCCTGGGCACAGGGTCGTATTCACCCCTCCACTTT.